This passage covers 22 T cell receptor beta chains from one sample sequenced in a study of T-cell memory formation after mild COVID-19. TCRdb re-called the 5' RACE reads through MiXCR, storing one row per CDR3 protein. The sample consists of under 150,000 distinct CDR3 sequences, around a fifth of them appearing once. Sequenced: PBMCs or a T cell subset sorted from them (not recorded which). The receptors come from a man aged 18 to 30 who had mild COVID-19 (a few samples of this study predate the infection). Cell type and time point are not known.

The V and J genes are TRBV11-2 and TRBJ2-2, with 8 bases fitting TRBD2. This CDR3 is built from 16 residues. Trimming cost V 3 bases and J 3 bases; bases outside gene matches: 6. Germline V gene sequence: CDR1 SGHAT, CDR2 FQNNGV. The CDR3 region has the DNA TGTGCCAGCAGCTTTCGACTAGCGTTGGACACCGGGGAGCTGTTTTTT. Translating it yields CASSFRLALDTGELFF.

V usage is TRBV9 and J usage is TRBJ1-6; D remains ambiguous. This CDR3 has 14 residues. Trimming shortened V by 4 bases and J by 6 bases, and 11 bases separated the two germline ends. Germline assignment: CDR1 SGDLS and CDR2 YYNGEE. CDR3 coding DNA: TGTGCCAGCAGCCTACCTGGGTTTAATTCACCCCTCCACTTT. It is translated as CASSLPGFNSPLHF.

V usage is TRBV9 and J usage is TRBJ2-2; D ambiguous. CDR3 length: 13 residues. CDR1 is SGDLS and CDR2 is YYNGEE in the germline V gene. Trimming stripped 3 bases from V and 6 bases from J, with 9 bases between. CDR3 amino acids: CASSELSPGELFF. The CDR3 nucleotides are TGTGCCAGCAGCGAGTTAAGTCCCGGGGAGCTGTTTTTT. Combining the CDR3 with reference TRBV9 and TRBJ2-2 gives the whole variable domain DSGVTQTPKHLITATGQRVTLRCSPRSGDLSVYWYQQSLDQGLQFLIQYYNGEERAKGNILERFSAQQFPDLHSELNLSSLELGDSALYFCASSELSPGELFFGEGSRLTVL.

This chain joins TRBV4-3 and TRBJ2-7; TRBD2 aligns across 7 bases. Germline CDR1 reads LGHNA; CDR2 reads YSLEER. This CDR3 has 15 residues. With 1 base clipped from V and 1 base from J, the junction kept 4 bases outside the gene matches. CDR3 in DNA: TGCGCCAGCAGCCAAGTAGCGGGTTCTTCCTACGAGCAGTACTTC. This codes for CASSQVAGSSYEQYF.

The chain employs TRBV5-1 and TRBJ1-1; unclear D gene. The CDR3 totals 12 residues. Trimming took off 4 bases at V and 0 bases at J, with 4 bases between the two ends. The germline gives CDR1 SGHRS, CDR2 YFSETQ. CDR3 bases: TGCGCCAGCAGCCACCTGAACACTGAAGCTTTCTTT. As protein: CASSHLNTEAFF.

This clonotype was seen a few times. The chain recombines TRBV15 with TRBJ1-2; a possible D gene is TRBD1 (5 bases). The CDR3 sequence is 13 residues long. Germline CDR1 is LNHNV and CDR2 is YYDKDF (reference sequence). The V and J ends lost 5 bases and 6 bases respectively, with 13 bases between them. CDR3 nucleotides: TGTGCCACCAGCCTCGGGACCTCCGATGGCTACACCTTC. It is translated as CATSLGTSDGYTF.

V is TRBV10-2 and J is TRBJ2-1, with 10 positions matching TRBD2. Looked up from germline, CDR1 is WSHSY and CDR2 is SAAADI. V shed 4 bases, J shed 6 bases, and the junction held 6 bases outside the gene matches. This CDR3 has 15 amino acids. CDR3 nucleotide sequence: TGCGCCAGCAGTGGGCTAGCGGGGGTTCTCAATGAGCAGTTCTTC. It translates to CASSGLAGVLNEQFF.

The V and J genes are TRBV29-1 and TRBJ1-1; 8 bases map to TRBD1. The junction had 11 bases not matched to a gene; V was cut back by 7 bases and J by 7 bases. Germline CDR1 reads SQVTM; CDR2 reads ANQGSEA. There are 13 residues in the CDR3. The CDR3 DNA reads as TGCAGCGACCTTAGGACAGGGAAACGTGAAGCTTTCTTT. Amino acid sequence: CSDLRTGKREAFF.

The chain recombines TRBV2 with TRBJ1-5; D possibly corresponds to TRBD1 (6 bases). Germline V gene sequence: CDR1 SNHLY, CDR2 FYNNEI. V was pared by 6 bases and J by 0 bases, with 9 bases between. This CDR3 comprises 14 residues. CDR3 in amino acids: CASRDSYSNQPQHF. In DNA, the CDR3 is TGTGCCAGCAGGGACAGCTATAGCAATCAGCCCCAGCATTTT.

V and J are TRBV4-3 and TRBJ2-2; D is ambiguous. V lost 3 bases and J 5 bases, leaving 13 bases between the germline ends. The CDR3 contains 15 residues. Looked up from germline, CDR1 is LGHNA and CDR2 is YSLEER. The DNA for the CDR3 is TGCGCCAGCAGCCAGGGTTCCTCCGGTACCGGGGAGCTGTTTTTT. It translates to CASSQGSSGTGELFF.

This clonotype was seen more than once but under ten times. The gene calls are TRBV9 and TRBJ2-1; TRBD2 matches 9 bases. CDR3 length: 15 amino acids. Germline values: CDR1 SGDLS, CDR2 YYNGEE. The ends lost 4 bases at V and 6 bases at J; junction bases unmatched: 8. CDR3 in amino acids: CASSPTSGGRNEQFF. The CDR3 region has the DNA TGTGCCAGCAGCCCGACCAGCGGGGGGCGCAATGAGCAGTTCTTC.

The chain links TRBV27 to TRBJ2-7; no clear D. V lost 0 bases and J 3 bases, leaving 27 bases between the germline ends. This CDR3 is built from 20 residues. CDR1 and CDR2 from the germline V gene are MNHEY and SMNVEV (reference sequence). As DNA, the CDR3 is TGTGCCAGCAGTTTATCCGGGTATCTAGGCCCTTCGACCCTAAACTACGAGCAGTACTTC. It codes for CASSLSGYLGPSTLNYEQYF.

The V and J genes are TRBV5-1 and TRBJ2-1, with TRBD1 matching 9 bases. V shed 3 bases and J 7 bases; nucleotides not matched to a gene: 26. The CDR3 covers 21 residues. CDR1 is SGHRS, CDR2 YFSETQ, per germline. CDR3 in DNA: TGCGCCAGCAGCTGGGCGGGGGACAGGGTCTCTACGACCCAGCTGAGGAATGAGCAGTTCTTC. Translating gives CASSWAGDRVSTTQLRNEQFF.

A remark on this clonotype: A read error may produce the germline difference seen at one junction end. This sequence joins TRBV6-4 and TRBJ2-1, with 9 bases matching TRBD1. CDR3 size: 15 residues. Germline CDR1 reads MRHNA; CDR2 reads SNTAGT. For the CDR3, the DNA is TGTGGCAGCAGTGACCGGACAGGGGCAATCGATGAGCAGTTCTTC. Translated, it gives CGSSDRTGAIDEQFF.

V gene TRBV7-9 combines with J gene TRBJ2-7, with D perhaps matching TRBD1 or TRBD2 (6 bases each). The CDR3 is made up of 16 amino acids. CDR1 is SEHNR, CDR2 FQNEAQ, per germline (reference sequence). V was trimmed by 5 bases and J by 0 bases, leaving 17 bases between them. The CDR3 loop reads CASSPSPGAASYEQYF. In DNA, the CDR3 is TGTGCCAGCAGCCCCAGCCCGGGGGCCGCCTCCTACGAGCAGTACTTC.

This clonotype was recorded a few times. The CDR3 DNA follows: TGTGCCAGCAGCCAAGAAGATAGGACAGGGGTCAAATCACCCCTCCACTTT. It codes for CASSQEDRTGVKSPLHF. J is TRBJ1-6 and V is TRBV4-2; 9 bases agree with TRBD1. V dropped 0 bases and J dropped 10; count of bases not matched to a gene: 10. The germline CDR1 and CDR2 sequences are LGHNA and YNFKEQ. This CDR3 is built from 17 residues.

The V gene is TRBV4-3, the J gene TRBJ2-7, with 9 bases lining up with TRBD1. Germline-derived CDR1 and CDR2 are LGHNA and YSLEER. J lost 5 bases, V lost 1 base, and 6 bases had no gene match. This CDR3 contains 15 residues. The CDR3 region is CASSQAGTGSHEQYF. CDR3 bases: TGCGCCAGCAGCCAAGCCGGGACAGGGTCGCACGAGCAGTACTTC.

This clonotype was detected only a few times. The chain recombines TRBV7-9 with TRBJ2-5, with a possible D match to TRBD1 (5 bases). The CDR3 extends over 12 amino acids. V lost 2 bases and J lost 13, with 14 bases in between. In germline, CDR1 is SEHNR, CDR2 FQNEAQ (reference sequence). CDR3 amino acids: CASSLQDKVPYF. The CDR3 coding sequence is TGTGCCAGCAGCTTACAGGACAAAGTCCCGTACTTC.

Only a few counts were recorded for this clonotype. V usage is TRBV4-1 and J usage is TRBJ1-5; D is perhaps TRBD1 (5 bases). CDR1 and CDR2 (germline): MGHRA, YSYEKL. Trimming took 1 base from V and 7 from J, leaving 11 bases between them. The CDR3 contains 14 residues. The CDR3 coding sequence is TGCGCCAGCAGCCAAGTGGGGGTCGGGCAGCCCCAGCATTTT. As protein: CASSQVGVGQPQHF.

This clonotype has just one count. V and J are TRBV6-4 and TRBJ1-2; no clear D. V was pared by 3 bases and J by 1 base, with 9 bases between. The germline V gene encodes CDR1 MRHNA and CDR2 SNTAGT. The CDR3 consists of 14 residues. The CDR3 region has the DNA TGTGCCAGCAGTGAACGGGCGTTTAACTATGGCTACACCTTC. Encoded protein: CASSERAFNYGYTF.

This chain connects TRBV6-5 to TRBJ2-6, with 11 bases that match TRBD1. This CDR3 spans 18 amino acids. Looked up from germline, CDR1 is MNHEY and CDR2 is SVGAGI. The J segment lost 1 base and the V segment lost 2 bases, leaving 4 bases of the junction unmatched. CDR3 nucleotides: TGTGCCAGCAGTTACGACGGACAGGGGGCATCTGGGGCCAACGTCCTGACTTTC. It yields the protein CASSYDGQGASGANVLTF.

The chain combines TRBV5-1 with TRBJ1-2; D unresolved. Germline CDR1 SGHRS, CDR2 YFSETQ. This CDR3 is built from 14 residues. Trimming took off 0 bases at V and 2 bases at J, with 8 bases between the two ends. The CDR3 DNA follows: TGCGCCAGCAGCTTGGTATCGATAAACTATGGCTACACCTTC. As protein: CASSLVSINYGYTF.